The 22 T cell receptor beta chains listed next were all sequenced from one sample in a study of type 1 and type 2 diabetes patients. The PCR template was genomic DNA. The TCR beta CDR3 region was amplified using 30 forward and 13 reverse primers. Each CDR3 protein is one row after TCRdb ran MiXCR on the multiplex PCR reads. The data hold 250,000 to 300,000 distinct CDR3 sequences, with around 50% observed a single time. Sequencing used peripheral blood mononuclear cells (PBMCs). These receptors all stem from a man younger than 35 with type 2 diabetes.

V usage is TRBV10-3 and J usage is TRBJ2-1; D possibly matches TRBD1 or TRBD2 (5 bases each). Germline V gene sequence: CDR1 ENHRY, CDR2 SYGVKD. V lost 4 bases, J lost 6 bases, and 16 bases lay in between. The CDR3 is made up of 15 amino acids. The CDR3 bases are TGTGCCATCAGTGGGTTCAGGGATGCGGGCAATGAGCAGTTCTTC. Residues: CAISGFRDAGNEQFF.

The CDR3 nucleotides read TGTGCCAGCAGCTTAGCGTCTATTCGTACGCTACCAGTCTACGAGCAGTACTTC. Its protein is CASSLASIRTLPVYEQYF. This sequence joins TRBV7-3 and TRBJ2-7; D gene unclear. The germline gives CDR1 SGHTA, CDR2 FQGTGA. There are 18 residues in the CDR3. Trimming left V 2 bases short and J 3 bases short, with 23 bases between.

In nucleotides, the CDR3 is TGTGCCAGTAGTGTGCAGGGTGATGGAGCCGGGGAGCTGTTTTTT. Translation: CASSVQGDGAGELFF. The chain is built from TRBV19 and TRBJ2-2; tentative D call: TRBD1 (5 bases). This CDR3 is built from 15 residues. Per the germline V gene, CDR1 is LNHDA and CDR2 is SQIVND (reference sequence). Trimming cost V 5 bases and J 6 bases, with 16 bases left between them.

This chain joins TRBV7-3 and TRBJ2-1; 8 bases map to TRBD2. CDR1 and CDR2 from the germline V gene are SGHTA and FQGTGA. The V segment lost 2 bases and the J segment 9 bases; nucleotides outside the gene matches: 9. CDR3 length: 15 amino acids. This CDR3 is CASSLAPLAGSEQFF. The CDR3 DNA is TGTGCCAGCAGCTTAGCGCCCTTAGCGGGGAGTGAGCAGTTCTTC.

This sequence joins TRBV7-9 and TRBJ1-2; D gene unclear. The CDR3 is 13 residues long. Trimming removed 5 bases at V and 2 bases at J, with 9 bases between. The germline V gene encodes CDR1 SEHNR and CDR2 FQNEAQ (reference sequence). For the CDR3, the DNA is TGTGCCAGCAGCCCTGACATAAACTATGGCTACACCTTC. Translated: CASSPDINYGYTF.

The chain couples TRBV13 to TRBJ2-5; D perhaps matches TRBD1 (6 bases). The DNA end favors TRBJ2-1, so the J call may be wrong. CDR1 is PRHDT, CDR2 FYEKMQ, per germline (reference sequence). This CDR3 is 13 amino acids long. CDR3 sequence reads: CASSKQGGHEQFF. The CDR3 bases are TGTGCCAGCAGCAAACAGGGTGGGCATGAGCAGTTCTTC.

Written as DNA, the CDR3 is TGTGCCAGTTGCCTCGGGACTGTAAACTACGAGCAGTACTTC. Residues: CASCLGTVNYEQYF. The genes are TRBV12-3 or TRBV12-4 and TRBJ2-7; D might be TRBD2 (6 bases). V gave up 9 bases and J gave up 3 bases, with 18 bases separating them. The CDR3 contains 14 residues.

Details on this clonotype: Likely a read error: the CDR3 ends without its conserved phenylalanine or tryptophan. V usage is TRBV6-6 and J usage is TRBJ1-1; unclear D gene. Germline V lookup: CDR1 MNHNY, CDR2 SVGAGI (reference sequence). V was cut by 6 bases and J by 11 bases, with 16 bases left in between. The CDR3 is 12 residues long. The DNA for the CDR3 is TGTGCCAGCAGGGTGGAGGAAAGGACGGCTTTCCTT. It is translated as CASRVEERTAFL.

The chain combines TRBV7-6 with TRBJ2-7; perhaps TRBD2 as D (6 bases). Trimming took 1 base from V and 5 from J, leaving 18 bases between them. The CDR3 contains 16 residues. Germline lookup yields CDR1 SGHVS and CDR2 FNYEAQ. CDR3 DNA: TGTGCCAGCAGCTTAGGGTCTGCGGGAACTTCGGACGAGCAGTACTTC. Translation gives CASSLGSAGTSDEQYF. The full variable domain, with the rest looked up from reference TRBV7-6 and TRBJ2-7, is GAGVSQSPRYKVTKRGQDVALRCDPISGHVSLYWYRQALGQGPEFLTYFNYEAQQDKSGLPNDRFSAERPEGSISTLTIQRTEQRDSAMYRCASSLGSAGTSDEQYFGPGTRLTVT.

V gene TRBV10-3 combines with J gene TRBJ2-6; D is uncertain. This CDR3 has 14 residues. Germline CDR1 ENHRY, CDR2 SYGVKD. V was trimmed by 3 bases and J by 0 bases, leaving 3 bases between them. Written as DNA, the CDR3 is TGTGCCATCAGTGATGACTCTGGGGCCAACGTCCTGACTTTC. Its protein product is CAISDDSGANVLTF.

J is TRBJ2-7 and V is TRBV6-1, with D possibly TRBD2 on 5 matching bases. The CDR3 has 15 amino acids. Trimming removed 7 bases from V and 1 base from J, with 17 bases in between. The germline CDR1 and CDR2 sequences are MNHNS and SASEGT. CDR3 region: CASTFEPAGSYEQYF. DNA for the CDR3: TGTGCCAGCACCTTCGAACCGGCGGGTTCCTACGAGCAGTACTTC.

This sequence joins TRBV7-2 and TRBJ2-4; D is uncertain. V was trimmed by 9 bases and J by 0 bases, leaving 15 bases between them. Germline CDR1 and CDR2: SGHTA and FQGNSA. CDR3 length: 15 residues. The CDR3 DNA follows: TGTGCCAGTCCCCAAGGTAGGATAGCCAAAAACATTCAGTACTTC. It specifies CASPQGRIAKNIQYF. Based on the CDR3 plus reference TRBV7-2 and TRBJ2-4, the full variable domain is GAGVSQSPSNKVTEKGKDVELRCDPISGHTALYWYRQSLGQGLEFLIYFQGNSAPDKSGLPSDRFSAERTGGSVSTLTIQRTQQEDSAVYLCASPQGRIAKNIQYFGAGTRLSVL.

Only a few counts were recorded for this clonotype. The rearrangement uses TRBV28 and TRBJ1-2, with D uncertain. V was clipped by 4 bases and J by 2 bases, with 11 bases between them. In germline, CDR1 is MDHEN, CDR2 SYDVKM. CDR3 size: 14 residues. CDR3 sequence (DNA): TGTGCCAGCAGTTCTACCCCCCGCAACTATGGCTACACCTTC. Amino acid sequence: CASSSTPRNYGYTF.

This clonotype has ten or more counts. The chain is built from TRBV20-1 and TRBJ2-5; D may be TRBD2 (6 bases). Germline CDR1 is DFQATT and CDR2 is SNEGSKA (reference sequence). With 1 base removed from V and 5 bases from J, the gap between germline ends came to 14 bases. This CDR3 spans 14 amino acids. The CDR3 sequence is CSARGRDSRETQYF. Here the CDR3 DNA reads TGCAGTGCTAGAGGACGGGACTCGAGGGAGACCCAGTACTTC.

This chain joins TRBV20-1 and TRBJ2-6; tentatively, D is TRBD1 (5 bases). The germline V gene encodes CDR1 DFQATT and CDR2 SNEGSKA (reference sequence). The germline V and J ends were trimmed by 0 bases and 0 bases, with 18 bases remaining between them. The CDR3 is 19 amino acids. The CDR3 DNA reads TGCAGTGCTAGAGATATGGCGGAGACAGCTTACTCTGGGGCCAACGTCCTGACTTTC. Amino acid sequence: CSARDMAETAYSGANVLTF.

This chain uses TRBV2 with TRBJ1-2, with 9 positions matching TRBD1. The CDR3 runs 14 residues. The germline V gene encodes CDR1 SNHLY and CDR2 FYNNEI. Trimming at V came to 7 bases and at J to 5 bases, leaving 8 bases not matched to a gene. The CDR3 nucleotides read TGTGCCAGCACCCAACAGGGGGCCGTATATGGCTACACCTTC. Protein sequence: CASTQQGAVYGYTF. The full variable domain, completed using reference TRBV2 and TRBJ1-2, is EPEVTQTPSHQVTQMGQEVILRCVPISNHLYFYWYRQILGQKVEFLVSFYNNEISEKSEIFDDQFSVERPDGSNFTLKIRSTKLEDSAMYFCASTQQGAVYGYTFGSGTRLTVV.

The chain links TRBV6-6 to TRBJ2-1, with 10 nucleotides matching TRBD2. The CDR3 sequence is 16 residues long. CDR1 MNHNY and CDR2 SVGAGI come from the germline V gene (reference sequence). V was pared by 5 bases and J by 3 bases, with 7 bases of the junction left unmatched. CDR3 coding DNA: TGTGCCAGCAGTGAAAGGACTAGCGGATTCTACAATGAGCAGTTCTTC. Translating it yields CASSERTSGFYNEQFF.

This rearrangement joins TRBV6-1 to TRBJ2-7, with a weak D call TRBD2 (5 bases). Trimming pared 5 bases from V and 7 bases from J, leaving 15 bases between. The CDR3 is 13 residues long. Germline CDR1 is MNHNS and CDR2 is SASEGT. The CDR3 DNA is TGTGCCAGCAGTCTAGCACGCTTTAGGGAGCAGTACTTC. Translation: CASSLARFREQYF.

The chain carries TRBV5-1 and TRBJ2-1; 8 bases are a match to TRBD2. V was pared by 4 bases and J by 7 bases, with 13 bases of the junction left unmatched. CDR1 is SGHRS, CDR2 YFSETQ, per germline. This CDR3 contains 16 residues. CDR3 coding DNA: TGCGCCAGCAGCCGCGGGGGGAGCGGGAGTGGAAATGAGCAGTTCTTC. Its translation is CASSRGGSGSGNEQFF.

V is TRBV2 and J is TRBJ2-7, with 11 bases lining up with TRBD2. Per germline, CDR1 SNHLY and CDR2 FYNNEI. CDR3 length: 15 residues. After removal of 3 bases from V and 7 bases from J, the junction contained 8 bases not matched to a gene. Here the CDR3 reads CASSEAASGGREQYF. The CDR3 nucleotides read TGTGCCAGCAGTGAGGCAGCTAGCGGGGGGAGGGAGCAGTACTTC.

The V gene is TRBV6-5, the J gene TRBJ1-1, with a tentative D call TRBD1 (6 bases). V was trimmed by 6 bases and J by 5 bases, leaving 10 bases between them. Per the germline V gene, CDR1 is MNHEY and CDR2 is SVGAGI. The CDR3 loop spans 12 amino acids. As DNA, the CDR3 is TGTGCCAGCAGCAGAACAGGGACTGAAGCTTTCTTT. This codes for CASSRTGTEAFF.

The chain combines TRBV7-2 with TRBJ1-1, with D uncertain. Trimming left V 0 bases short and J 3 bases short, with 5 bases between. CDR3 size: 13 residues. Germline CDR1 and CDR2: SGHTA and FQGNSA. CDR3 nucleotides: TGTGCCAGCAGCTTAGCGACCGACACTGAAGCTTTCTTT. Its protein product is CASSLATDTEAFF.